A selection of T cell receptor beta chains follows, all from one sample in a study of beta chain features in type 1 diabetes. TCRdb keeps only in-frame clones here, not all; method: immunoSEQ multiplex PCR. Here the sample spans 400,000 to 450,000 clones, 11% to 15% being singletons. Sequenced input: naive CD4+ T cells from blood. Every receptor here comes from a man younger than 40 in good health. Each CDR3 is given without its conserved first and last residue. D genes are given only for firm matches.

11	TRBV7-2	-	ASSPRGRDTGF
12	TRBV30	TRBD1	AWSLGQGVYGYT
12	TRBV4-3	-	ASSQVGREDGYT
12	TRBV7-9	-	ASSVSGSTDTQY
15	TRBV9	-	ASSGYARLGSYNEQF
11	TRBV16	-	ASSQYWGNEQF
14	TRBV9	-	ASSVGLRGTKNIQY
14	TRBV4-1	TRBD1	ASSQDEGALNQPQH
12	TRBV7-2	-	ASSLVGPTDTQY
13	TRBV29-1	TRBD2	SVVRFGRVSYEQY
10	TRBV5-6	-	ASSLWDQPQH
14	TRBV18	TRBD1	ASSPLGTGISYGYT
13	TRBV11-3	-	ASSLKRTSTDTQY
15	TRBV11-1	TRBD1	ASSRNGQGRFENIQY
14	TRBV5-1	TRBD2	ASSLGGLAGVHEQF
14	TRBV7-2	-	ASSLAGLIGQETQY
12	TRBV2	-	ASRPGLQQRTQY
16	TRBV21-1	-	ASSKAPVGGTGANVLT
11	TRBV6-5	-	ASSRGGNTEAF
10	TRBV30	-	AWSVAENTIY
8	TRBV20-1	-	SARAEDQY
12	TRBV5-4	-	ASSLNTSRETQY
12	TRBV4-3	-	ASSQGLTGNTIY
11	TRBV11-2	-	ASTGPARDTQY
13	TRBV15	TRBD2	ATSRERREADEQF
13	TRBV7-2	TRBD1	ASSLDRGSNQPQH
15	TRBV29-1	TRBD2	SGDGLPGGSSYNEQF
12	TRBV27	-	ASSHRDTRYGYT
10	TRBV5-6	-	ASSPFFGEQF
14	TRBV9	TRBD2	ASSVASGRSTDTQY
11	TRBV7-2	TRBD1	ASSPQGEETQY
9	TRBV20-1	TRBD2	SAGSGRQEY
12	TRBV7-8	-	ASSPSRLYNEQF
15	TRBV11-3	TRBD2	ASSLDQAGGLGDEQF
11	TRBV6-5	TRBD2	ASMRGAGNEQF
9	TRBV29-1	-	SVVGYEGYT
12	TRBV13	-	ASSSTRGWDGYT
15	TRBV6-1	TRBD1	ASSESQGAVVPGELF
13	TRBV7-3	-	ASSLVAATTDTQY
12	TRBV5-6	TRBD1	ASSLPRTGSGYT
12	TRBV7-2	-	ASSLAGVVDEQF
13	TRBV6-6	-	ASSYSRGTSYEQY
12	TRBV23-1	-	ASSQSQGTYGYT
12	TRBV7-2	-	ASSFGGVENIQY
11	TRBV15	-	ATSTGLGTEAF
9	TRBV20-1	-	SAQWVNEQF
12	TRBV7-2	TRBD2	ASSLGLAGNEQF
12	TRBV30	-	AWSEDRGGAEAF
10	TRBV30	-	AWTSDPDTQY
11	TRBV7-2	-	ASSFPGADTQY
16	TRBV7-9	TRBD2	ASSLGLKTSGVYNEQF
11	TRBV30	-	AWSRGQPETQY